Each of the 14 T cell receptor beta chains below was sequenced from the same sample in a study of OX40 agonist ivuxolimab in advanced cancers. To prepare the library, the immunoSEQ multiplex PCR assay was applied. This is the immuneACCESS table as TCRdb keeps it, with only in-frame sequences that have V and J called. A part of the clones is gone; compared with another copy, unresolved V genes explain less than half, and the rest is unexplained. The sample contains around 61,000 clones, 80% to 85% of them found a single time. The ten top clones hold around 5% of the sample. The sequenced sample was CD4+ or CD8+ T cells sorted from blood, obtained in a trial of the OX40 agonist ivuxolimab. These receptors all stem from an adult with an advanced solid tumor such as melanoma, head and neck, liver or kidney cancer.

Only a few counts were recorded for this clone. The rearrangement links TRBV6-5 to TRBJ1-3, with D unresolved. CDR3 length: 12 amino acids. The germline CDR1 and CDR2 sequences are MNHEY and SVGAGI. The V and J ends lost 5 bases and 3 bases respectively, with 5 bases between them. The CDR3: CASSASGNTIYF. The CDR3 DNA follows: TGTGCCAGCAGTGCAAGTGGAAACACCATATATTTT.

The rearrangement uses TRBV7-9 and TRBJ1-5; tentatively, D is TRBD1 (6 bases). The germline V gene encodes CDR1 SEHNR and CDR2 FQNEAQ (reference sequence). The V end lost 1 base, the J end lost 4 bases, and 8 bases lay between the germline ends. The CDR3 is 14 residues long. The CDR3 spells CASSLDQGNQPQHF. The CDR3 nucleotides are TGTGCCAGCAGCTTAGACCAGGGGAATCAGCCCCAGCATTTT.

CDR3 residues: CASSLLGGQGFGYTF. Written as DNA, the CDR3 is TGTGCCAGCAGCTTGTTAGGGGGACAGGGCTTTGGCTACACCTTC. The chain is built from TRBV5-4 and TRBJ1-2, with TRBD1 matching 9 bases. The CDR3 runs to 15 residues. CDR1 SGHNT and CDR2 YYREEE come from the germline V gene (reference sequence). The ends lost 1 base at V and 7 bases at J; junction bases unmatched: 8.

The CDR3: CASSESQASSYEQYF. CDR3 coding DNA: TGTGCCAGCTCCGAAAGCCAGGCGAGCTCCTACGAGCAGTACTTC. The J gene is TRBJ2-7, the V gene TRBV18; D is unresolved. This CDR3 region has 15 residues. The germline V gene encodes CDR1 KGHSH and CDR2 LQKENI. The V end lost 6 bases, the J end lost 0 bases, and 15 bases lay between the germline ends. Supplemented by reference TRBV18 and TRBJ2-7, the full variable domain reads NAGVMQNPRHLVRRRGQEARLRCSPMKGHSHVYWYRQLPEEGLKFMVYLQKENIIDESGMPKERFSAEFPKEGPSILRIQQVVRGDSAAYFCASSESQASSYEQYFGPGTRLTVT.

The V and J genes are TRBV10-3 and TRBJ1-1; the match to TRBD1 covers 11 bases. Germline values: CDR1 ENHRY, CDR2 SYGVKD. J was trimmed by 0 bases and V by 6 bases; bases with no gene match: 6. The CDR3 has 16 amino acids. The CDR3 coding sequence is TGTGCCATCAGGGGAGGGACAGGGGGGGTGAACACTGAAGCTTTCTTT. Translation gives CAIRGGTGGVNTEAFF.

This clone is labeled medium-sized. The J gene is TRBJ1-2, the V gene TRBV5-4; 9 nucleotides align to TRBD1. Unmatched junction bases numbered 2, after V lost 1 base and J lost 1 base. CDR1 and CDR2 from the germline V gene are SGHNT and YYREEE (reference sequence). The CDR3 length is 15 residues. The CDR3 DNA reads TGTGCCAGCAGCTTGAGGGGACAGGGTAACTATGGCTACACCTTC. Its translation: CASSLRGQGNYGYTF.

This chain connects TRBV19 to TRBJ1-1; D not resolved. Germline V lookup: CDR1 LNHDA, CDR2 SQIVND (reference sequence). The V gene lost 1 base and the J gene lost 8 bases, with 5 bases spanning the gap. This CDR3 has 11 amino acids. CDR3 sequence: CASSIGSEAFF. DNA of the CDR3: TGTGCCAGTAGTATAGGATCAGAAGCTTTCTTT.

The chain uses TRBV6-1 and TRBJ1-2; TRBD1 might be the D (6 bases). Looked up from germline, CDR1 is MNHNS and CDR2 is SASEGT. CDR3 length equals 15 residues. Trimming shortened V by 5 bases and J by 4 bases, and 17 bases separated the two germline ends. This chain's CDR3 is CASSNRASTSYGYTF. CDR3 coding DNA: TGTGCCAGCAGTAACAGGGCGTCTACTTCCTATGGCTACACCTTC.

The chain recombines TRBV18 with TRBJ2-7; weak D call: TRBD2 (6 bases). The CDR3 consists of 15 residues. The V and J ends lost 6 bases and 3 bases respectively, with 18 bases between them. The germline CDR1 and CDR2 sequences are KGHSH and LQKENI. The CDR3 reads CASSPPQRANYEQYF. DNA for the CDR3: TGTGCCAGCTCCCCCCCCCAGCGGGCTAACTACGAGCAGTACTTC.

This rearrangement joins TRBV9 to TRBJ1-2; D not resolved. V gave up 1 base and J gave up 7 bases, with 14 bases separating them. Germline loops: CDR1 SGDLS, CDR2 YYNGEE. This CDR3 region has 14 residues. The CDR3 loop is CASSVYFADSGYTF. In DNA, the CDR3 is TGTGCCAGCAGCGTATATTTCGCGGACTCTGGCTACACCTTC. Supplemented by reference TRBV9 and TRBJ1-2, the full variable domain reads DSGVTQTPKHLITATGQRVTLRCSPRSGDLSVYWYQQSLDQGLQFLIQYYNGEERAKGNILERFSAQQFPDLHSELNLSSLELGDSALYFCASSVYFADSGYTFGSGTRLTVV.

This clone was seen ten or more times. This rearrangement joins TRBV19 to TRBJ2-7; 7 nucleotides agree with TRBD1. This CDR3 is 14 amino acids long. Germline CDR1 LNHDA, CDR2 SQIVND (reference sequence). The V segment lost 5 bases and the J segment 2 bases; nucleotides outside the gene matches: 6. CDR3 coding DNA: TGTGCCAGTAGTCCCCGACAGGGAGCCTACGAGCAGTACTTC. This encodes CASSPRQGAYEQYF.

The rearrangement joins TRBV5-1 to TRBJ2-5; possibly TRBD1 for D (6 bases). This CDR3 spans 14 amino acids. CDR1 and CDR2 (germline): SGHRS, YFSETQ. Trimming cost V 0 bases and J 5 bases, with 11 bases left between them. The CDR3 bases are TGCGCCAGCAGCTTGGGAGGGGGAAAGGAGACCCAGTACTTC. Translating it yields CASSLGGGKETQYF. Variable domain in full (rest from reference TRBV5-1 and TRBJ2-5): KAGVTQTPRYLIKTRGQQVTLSCSPISGHRSVSWYQQTPGQGLQFLFEYFSETQRNKGNFPGRFSGRQFSNSRSEMNVSTLELGDSALYLCASSLGGGKETQYFGPGTRLLVL.

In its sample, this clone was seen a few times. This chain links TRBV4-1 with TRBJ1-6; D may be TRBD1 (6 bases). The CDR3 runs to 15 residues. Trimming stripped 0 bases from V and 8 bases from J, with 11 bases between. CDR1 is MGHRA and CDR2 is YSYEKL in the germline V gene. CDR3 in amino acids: CASSQEVTGDSPLHF. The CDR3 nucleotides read TGCGCCAGCAGCCAAGAGGTGACAGGAGATTCACCCCTCCACTTT.

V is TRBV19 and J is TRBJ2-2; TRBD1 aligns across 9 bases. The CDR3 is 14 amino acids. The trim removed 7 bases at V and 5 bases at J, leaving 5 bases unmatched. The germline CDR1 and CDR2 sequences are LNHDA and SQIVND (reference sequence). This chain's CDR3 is CASTGTGRTGELFF. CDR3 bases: TGTGCCAGTACCGGGACAGGGAGAACCGGGGAGCTGTTTTTT.